This TCR beta chain comes out of a study of blood T cell repertoires in COVID-19. Overall study: There were acute and convalescent COVID-19 samples, and they came from the United States, Italy and Spain. In each case, the material was cDNA or gDNA derived from T cells, B-cell-depleted T cells, or PBMCs.

The CDR3 length is 16 residues. From germline, CDR1 is LNHDA and CDR2 SQIVND (reference sequence). Trimming removed 7 bases from V and 3 bases from J, with 18 bases in between. Profiled with immunoSEQ multiplex PCR; TCRdb holds only in-frame clones, not every one. The sample shows tens of thousands of clones, 85% to 90% of them seen only once. The sample was peripheral blood. The J gene is TRBJ2-2, the V gene TRBV19; D might be TRBD1 (6 bases). The receptor comes from a man between 60 and 70 years old with acute or convalescent COVID-19. The DNA of the CDR3 is TGTGCCAGTATCCTCTCAGGGGCAGGCTACACCGGGGAGCTGTTTTTT. Translating gives CASILSGAGYTGELFF.